What follows describes a single T cell receptor beta chain. Its specificity is not known. Total RNA (around 500 ng) served as template for TCR beta cDNA synthesis primed by a constant-region primer. Slightly modified ARM-PCR served as the procedure for the TCR beta libraries. These libraries came from three rounds of nested multiplex PCR. PCR rounds one and two used TRBV1-TRBV30 forward primers with a C-beta reverse primer for around 11 cycles each. TCRdb re-called the multiplex PCR reads through MiXCR, storing one row per CDR3 protein. The sample yields about 330,000 distinct CDR3 sequences, about 61% seen once. This sample stems from a study of tumor-infiltrating lymphocytes in primary liver carcinoma. Study-level information: Stage T1-T3 N0M0 and a size of about 4 to 11 cm characterized the tumors. Study results and caveats: Bulk unsorted samples prevented comparison of CD4+ and CD8+ repertoires. Tumors had a top-250-clone fraction that was significantly higher than blood (p = 0.039).

The study extracted blood RNA from unsorted whole blood and also extracted germline DNA. Chronic HBV infection was present, with no prior treatment. Germline V gene data show CDR1 as MNHEY and CDR2 as SVGAGI. The trim removed 9 bases at V and 8 bases at J, leaving 15 bases unmatched. The CDR3 has 14 amino acids. This TCR derives from a man in his forties with primary liver carcinoma and hepatitis B virus infection. Sequencing used peripheral blood. The rearrangement links TRBV6-5 to TRBJ1-2; 7 nucleotides match TRBD1. CDR3 in DNA: TGTGCCAGTGGTTATCAAGCAGGGGGATACGGCTACACCTTC. It translates to CASGYQAGGYGYTF.